This T cell receptor (beta chain) was sequenced in a study of blood T cell repertoires in COVID-19. On the study more broadly: Specimens from acute and convalescent COVID-19 originated in the United States, Italy and Spain. T cells, B-cell-depleted T cells, or PBMCs supplied cDNA or gDNA.

In the source study's methods: Scientists estimated how many nucleated cells there were by amplifying reference gene primers. Some clones are missing from TCRdb's copy, which holds only in-frame ones; the method was immunoSEQ multiplex PCR. V, J and clone size were drawn from that table, and D and trimming were deduced from the DNA. The repertoire holds 150,000 to 200,000 clones, with around 82% as singletons. While infection was still active, Seattle patients were enrolled and then followed longitudinally. The CDR3 is made up of 14 amino acids. V lost 1 base to trimming and J lost 1 base, with 7 bases between them. CDR1 is SGHNT and CDR2 is YENEEA in the germline V gene.

The TCR comes from a woman aged 40 to 55 with COVID-19, enrolled during active disease. The material sequenced was peripheral blood. The gene calls are TRBV11-3 and TRBJ1-1, with TRBD1 as a possible D gene (6 bases). Here the CDR3 DNA reads TGTGCCAGCAGCTTAGCGGGACAGAACACTGAAGCTTTCTTT. It codes for CASSLAGQNTEAFF.